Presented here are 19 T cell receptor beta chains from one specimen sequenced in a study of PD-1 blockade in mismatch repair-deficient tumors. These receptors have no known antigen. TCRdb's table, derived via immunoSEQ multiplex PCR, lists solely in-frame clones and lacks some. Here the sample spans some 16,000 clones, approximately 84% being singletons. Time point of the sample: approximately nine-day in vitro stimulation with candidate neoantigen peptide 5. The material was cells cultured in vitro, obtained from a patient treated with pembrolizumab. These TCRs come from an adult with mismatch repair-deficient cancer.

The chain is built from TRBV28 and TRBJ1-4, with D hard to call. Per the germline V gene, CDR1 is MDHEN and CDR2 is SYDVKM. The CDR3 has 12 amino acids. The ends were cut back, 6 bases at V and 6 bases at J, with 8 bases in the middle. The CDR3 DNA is TGTGCCAGCAGCCCTCCTGATGAAAAACTGTTTTTT. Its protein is CASSPPDEKLFF.

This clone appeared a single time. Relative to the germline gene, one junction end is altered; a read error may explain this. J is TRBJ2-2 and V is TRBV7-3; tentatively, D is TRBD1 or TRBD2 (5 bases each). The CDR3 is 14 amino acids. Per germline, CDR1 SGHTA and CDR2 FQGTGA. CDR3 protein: CASSLKGLPRGAVF. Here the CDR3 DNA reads TGTGCCAGCAGCTTAAAGGGGCTTCCCCGGGGAGCTGTTTTT.

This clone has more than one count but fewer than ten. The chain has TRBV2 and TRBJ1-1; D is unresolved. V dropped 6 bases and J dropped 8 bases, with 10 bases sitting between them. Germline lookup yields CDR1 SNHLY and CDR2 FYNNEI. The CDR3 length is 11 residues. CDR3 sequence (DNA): TGTGCCAGCAGGGCCGATAGAGAAGCTTTCTTT. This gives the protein CASRADREAFF.

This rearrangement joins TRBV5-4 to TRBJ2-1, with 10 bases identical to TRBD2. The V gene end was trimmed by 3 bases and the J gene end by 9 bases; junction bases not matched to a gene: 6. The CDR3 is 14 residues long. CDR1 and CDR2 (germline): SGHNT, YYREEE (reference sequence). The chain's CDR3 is CASSSTSGIGEQFF. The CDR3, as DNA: TGTGCCAGCAGCTCCACTAGCGGGATCGGTGAGCAGTTCTTC.

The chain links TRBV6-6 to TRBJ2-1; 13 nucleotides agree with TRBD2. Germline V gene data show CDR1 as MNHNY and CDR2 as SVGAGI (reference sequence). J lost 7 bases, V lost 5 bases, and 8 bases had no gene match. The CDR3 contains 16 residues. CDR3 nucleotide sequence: TGTGCCAGCAGTCCTAAGACTAGCGGGAGGAGGAATGAGCAGTTCTTC. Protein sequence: CASSPKTSGRRNEQFF.

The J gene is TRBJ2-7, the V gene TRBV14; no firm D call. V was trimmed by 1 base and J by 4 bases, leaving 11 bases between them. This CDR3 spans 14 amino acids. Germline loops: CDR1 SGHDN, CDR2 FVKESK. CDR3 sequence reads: CASSQGPGRYEQYF. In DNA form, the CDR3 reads TGTGCCAGCAGCCAAGGACCTGGCAGATACGAGCAGTACTTC.

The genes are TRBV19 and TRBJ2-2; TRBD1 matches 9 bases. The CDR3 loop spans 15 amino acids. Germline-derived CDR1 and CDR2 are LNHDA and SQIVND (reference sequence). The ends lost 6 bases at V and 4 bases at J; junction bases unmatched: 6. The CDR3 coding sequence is TGTGCCAGTAGAACCGGGACAGGGAGCACCGGGGAGCTGTTTTTT. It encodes CASRTGTGSTGELFF.

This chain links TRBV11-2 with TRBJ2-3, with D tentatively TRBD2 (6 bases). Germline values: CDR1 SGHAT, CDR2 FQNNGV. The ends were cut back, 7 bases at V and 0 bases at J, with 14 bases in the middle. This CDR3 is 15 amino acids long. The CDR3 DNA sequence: TGTGCCAGCACCTCGCCCGGGACTAGCACAGATACGCAGTATTTT. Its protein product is CASTSPGTSTDTQYF.

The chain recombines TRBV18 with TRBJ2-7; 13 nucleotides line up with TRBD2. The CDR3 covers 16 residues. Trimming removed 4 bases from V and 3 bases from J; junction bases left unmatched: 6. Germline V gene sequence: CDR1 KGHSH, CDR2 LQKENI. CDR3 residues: CASSLGLAGVFYEQYF. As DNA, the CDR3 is TGTGCCAGCTCACTCGGACTAGCGGGAGTGTTCTACGAGCAGTACTTC.

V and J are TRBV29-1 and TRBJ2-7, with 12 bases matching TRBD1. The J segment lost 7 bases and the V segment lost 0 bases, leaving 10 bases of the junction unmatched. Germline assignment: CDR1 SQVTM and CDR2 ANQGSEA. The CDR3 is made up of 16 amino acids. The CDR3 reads CSVEDYWGQGAEEQYF. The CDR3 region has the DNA TGCAGCGTTGAAGATTATTGGGGACAGGGGGCGGAGGAGCAGTACTTC.

CDR3 bases: TGTGCCAGCAGTGAAGCATCGACAGGACCCTTCTACGAGCAGTACTTC. It encodes CASSEASTGPFYEQYF. This chain connects TRBV2 to TRBJ2-7; perhaps TRBD1 as D (6 bases). The CDR3 has 16 residues. V was shortened by 0 bases and J by 3 bases, with 15 bases between the two germline ends. Germline V gives CDR1 SNHLY, CDR2 FYNNEI.

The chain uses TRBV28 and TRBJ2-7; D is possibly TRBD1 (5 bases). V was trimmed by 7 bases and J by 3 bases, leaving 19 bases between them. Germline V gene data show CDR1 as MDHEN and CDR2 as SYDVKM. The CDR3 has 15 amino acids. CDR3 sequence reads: CASTSQGTPHYEQYF. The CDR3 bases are TGTGCCAGCACTTCTCAGGGAACCCCTCACTACGAGCAGTACTTC. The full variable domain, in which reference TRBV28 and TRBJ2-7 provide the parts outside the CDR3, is DVKVTQSSRYLVKRTGEKVFLECVQDMDHENMFWYRQDPGLGLRLIYFSYDVKMKEKGDIPEGYSVSREKKERFSLILESASTNQTSMYLCASTSQGTPHYEQYFGPGTRLTVT.

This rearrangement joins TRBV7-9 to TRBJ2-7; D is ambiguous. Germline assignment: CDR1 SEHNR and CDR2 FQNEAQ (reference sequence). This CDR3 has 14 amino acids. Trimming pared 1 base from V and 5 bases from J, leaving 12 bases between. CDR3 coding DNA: TGTGCCAGCAGCTTAGACGTAATAACCCACGAGCAGTACTTC. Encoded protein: CASSLDVITHEQYF.

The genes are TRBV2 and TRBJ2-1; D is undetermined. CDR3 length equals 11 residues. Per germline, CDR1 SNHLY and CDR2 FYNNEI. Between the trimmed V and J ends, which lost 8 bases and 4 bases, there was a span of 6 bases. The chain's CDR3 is CASAWYNEQFF. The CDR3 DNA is TGTGCCAGCGCCTGGTACAATGAGCAGTTCTTC.

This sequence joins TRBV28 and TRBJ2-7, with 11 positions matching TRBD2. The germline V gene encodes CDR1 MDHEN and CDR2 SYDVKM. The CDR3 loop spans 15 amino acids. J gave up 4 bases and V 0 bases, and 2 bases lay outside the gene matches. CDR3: CASSLWGLADYEQYF. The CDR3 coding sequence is TGTGCCAGCAGTTTATGGGGACTAGCGGATTACGAGCAGTACTTC.

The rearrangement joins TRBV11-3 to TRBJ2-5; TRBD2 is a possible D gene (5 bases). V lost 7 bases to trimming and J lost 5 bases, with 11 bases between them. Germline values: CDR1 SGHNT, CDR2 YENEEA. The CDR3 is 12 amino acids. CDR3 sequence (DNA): TGTGCCAGCAACAGTGGCGGGGAGACCCAGTACTTC. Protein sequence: CASNSGGETQYF.

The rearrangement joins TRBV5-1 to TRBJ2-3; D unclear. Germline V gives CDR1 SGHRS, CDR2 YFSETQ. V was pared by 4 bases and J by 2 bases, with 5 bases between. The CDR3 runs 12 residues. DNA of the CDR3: TGCGCCAGCAGCCTAACCACAGATACGCAGTATTTT. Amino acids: CASSLTTDTQYF. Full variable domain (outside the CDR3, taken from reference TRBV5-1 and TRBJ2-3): KAGVTQTPRYLIKTRGQQVTLSCSPISGHRSVSWYQQTPGQGLQFLFEYFSETQRNKGNFPGRFSGRQFSNSRSEMNVSTLELGDSALYLCASSLTTDTQYFGPGTRLTVL.

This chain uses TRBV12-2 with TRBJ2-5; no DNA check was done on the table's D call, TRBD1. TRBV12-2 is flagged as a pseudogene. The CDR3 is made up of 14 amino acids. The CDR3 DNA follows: TGTGCAAGTCGCTTATGGGACACCGAGGAGACCCAGTACTTC. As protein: CASRLWDTEETQYF.

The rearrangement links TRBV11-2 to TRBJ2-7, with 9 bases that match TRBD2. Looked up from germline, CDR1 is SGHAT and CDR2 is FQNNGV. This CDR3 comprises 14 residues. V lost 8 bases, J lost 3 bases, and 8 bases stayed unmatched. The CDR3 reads CASSTSGTDYEQYF. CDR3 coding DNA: TGTGCCAGCTCGACTAGCGGAACTGACTACGAGCAGTACTTC.